Listed here is a single T cell receptor beta chain. Its target is unknown. This record comes from a study of T cells in Graves' hyperthyroidism and ophthalmopathy. The investigators amplified TCR beta CDR3 regions from RNA transcripts. First-round RT-PCR targeting the TCR CDR3 was performed with the HTBI primer set. Each CDR3 protein is one row after TCRdb ran MiXCR on the multiplex PCR reads. The sample holds hundreds of thousands of distinct CDR3 sequences, 11% to 15% seen once. Trimming shortened V by 2 bases and J by 2 bases, and 14 bases separated the two germline ends. This CDR3 is built from 16 residues. Germline CDR1 is MGHRA and CDR2 is YSYEKL. An absence of ophthalmopathy progression within 18 months meant stable Graves' hyperthyroidism. Hyperthyroidism was newly diagnosed in patients aged 18 to 65 (duration under 2 months). Each diagnosis drew on symptoms, thyroxine, TRAb, thyroid ultrasound and orbital computed tomography findings.

Study-wide results and caveats: The model made its ophthalmopathy prediction, and onset followed a median around 6.5 months later.

The sequence was obtained from a woman aged 18 to 35 with Graves' hyperthyroidism. Sequencing was performed on blood. The gene calls are TRBV4-1 and TRBJ2-3; D remains unclear. CDR3 DNA sequence: TGCGCCAGCAGCCAAACCTACGGAGTATCCACAGATACGCAGTATTTT. The encoded protein is CASSQTYGVSTDTQYF.